This T cell receptor beta chain stems from a study of identical twins. Study observations and caveats: There were fewer insertions in abundant cord blood beta clonotypes, but memory repertoires showed no such pattern.

A note on this clonotype: Its target is unknown.

Germline V gene lookup returns CDR1 SGDLS and CDR2 YYNGEE. The ends were cut back, 3 bases at V and 0 bases at J, with 5 bases in the middle. The CDR3 has 13 residues. A template switching step contributed a universal primer site, while unique molecular identifiers were present in the cDNA. One entry per CDR3 protein, called by TCRdb with MiXCR from the 5' RACE reads. The sample has under 300,000 distinct CDR3 sequences, approximately 7.1% seen once. In addition, the sample was reused for a study of T cells expressing NK-cell markers. This second report adds: According to the study, TCR beta repertoires originated from sorted CD3+CD56+NKG2C+, CD3+CD56+NKG2C- and CD3+CD56-NKG2C+ T cells. Several donors likewise had their CD3+CD56-NKG2C+ fraction led by these clonotypes.

Material: CD8+ T cells sorted from blood. The chain combines TRBV9 with TRBJ2-3; D not resolved. This clonotype originated in a woman between 18 and 29 years old in good health. As DNA, the CDR3 is TGTGCCAGCAGCGCACTCAGCACAGATACGCAGTATTTT. Its translation: CASSALSTDTQYF. The variable domain in full, completed from reference TRBV9 and TRBJ2-3, reads DSGVTQTPKHLITATGQRVTLRCSPRSGDLSVYWYQQSLDQGLQFLIQYYNGEERAKGNILERFSAQQFPDLHSELNLSSLELGDSALYFCASSALSTDTQYFGPGTRLTVL.